A selection of T cell receptor beta chains follows, all from one sample in a study of OX40 agonist ivuxolimab in advanced cancers. The data were produced by immunoSEQ multiplex PCR, yet TCRdb's version contains in-frame clones alone and is incomplete. Altogether some 90,000 clones are present, about 90% being singletons, with the ten largest covering around 0.86%. Sequencing was performed on CD4+ or CD8+ T cells sorted from blood, taken in a trial of the OX40 agonist ivuxolimab. These receptors came from an adult with an advanced solid tumor such as melanoma, head and neck, liver or kidney cancer. Each CDR3 is given with its conserved first and last residue. The D gene is left open where the match is weak. Clone size is shown for a subset of rows, as once, few, many or a class of expanded clone.

>TRBV6-1|NA|TRBJ1-5|NA
TGTGCCAGCAGCTCTCAGGGAAACGGTCAGCCCCAGCATTTT
CASSSQGNGQPQHF
>TRBV6-5|once|TRBJ1-2|NA
TGTGCCAGCAGTTCCGGCCCACTGGGGGGCGGCTATGGCTACACCTTC
CASSSGPLGGGYGYTF
>TRBV6-6|NA|TRBJ2-7|TRBD2
TGTGCCAGCAGTAGACTAGCGGGAGCCTACGAGCAGTACTTC
CASSRLAGAYEQYF
>TRBV9|NA|TRBJ1-4|NA
TGTGCCAGCAGCGTAGCGGGAACAGGGGAAAAACTGTTTTTT
CASSVAGTGEKLFF
>TRBV18|NA|TRBJ2-3|TRBD1
TGTGCCAGCTCACCGGACAGGGGGAACGCAGATACGCAGTATTTT
CASSPDRGNADTQYF
>TRBV19|NA|TRBJ1-5|NA
TGTGCCAGTAGTATTTACCGGGACAATCAGCCCCAGCATTTT
CASSIYRDNQPQHF
>TRBV30|NA|TRBJ1-2|NA
TGTGCCTGGAGACAAGAGGGTTCGTCCAACTATGGCTACACCTTC
CAWRQEGSSNYGYTF
>TRBV5-1|NA|TRBJ1-2|TRBD1
TGCGCCAGCAGCTTGATAGGGACAGGGAACTATGGCTACACCTTC
CASSLIGTGNYGYTF
>TRBV28|NA|TRBJ2-5|TRBD1
TGTGCCAGCAGTTCACCGGGACAGGGGGACCAAACCCAGTACTTC
CASSSPGQGDQTQYF
>TRBV4-2|NA|TRBJ1-1|TRBD1
TGTGCCAGCAGCCACTACTACAGGGGAAAGGGGGACACTGAAGCTTTCTTT
CASSHYYRGKGDTEAFF
>TRBV5-4|NA|TRBJ2-1|TRBD2
TGTGCCAGCAGCTTGGTGGGACTAGCGGGAGGGCAAGGGCAGTTCTTC
CASSLVGLAGGQGQFF
>TRBV11-2|NA|TRBJ2-7|NA
TGTGCCAGCAGTCCCGCAGGGGGGGTCTCCTACGAGCAGTACTTC
CASSPAGGVSYEQYF
>TRBV4-2|once|TRBJ2-1|TRBD2
TGTGCCAGCAGCCCCCGGGGGACTAGCGGGGGGAATGAGCAGTTCTTC
CASSPRGTSGGNEQFF
>TRBV6-5|NA|TRBJ1-4|NA
TGTGCCAGCAGTTACGGGGGGGTAGGTGAAAAACTGTTTTTT
CASSYGGVGEKLFF
>TRBV5-1|NA|TRBJ2-2|TRBD2
TGCGCCAGCAGCTTGGCGGGACTAGCGGGCACCGGGGAGCTGTTTTTT
CASSLAGLAGTGELFF
>TRBV12-2|NA|TRBJ2-1|NA
TGTGCAAGTCGCTTAGGACGGACGGAATCCTACAATGAGCAGTTCTTC
CASRLGRTESYNEQFF
>TRBV19|NA|TRBJ2-3|TRBD1
TGTGCCAGTAGTTCGCTGACAGGGGGGACAGATACGCAGTATTTT
CASSSLTGGTDTQYF
>TRBV4-3|NA|TRBJ2-1|TRBD2
TGCGCCAGCAGCCAAGAATTAGCTAGCGGATGGGAGCAGTTCTTC
CASSQELASGWEQFF
>TRBV19|NA|TRBJ2-3|NA
TGTGCCAGTAGTATAGGGCGGGTGGCTAGCGTATCTAGCACAGATACGCAGTATTTT
CASSIGRVASVSSTDTQYF
>TRBV6-1|NA|TRBJ1-5|NA
TGTGCCAGCATGATACAACCCGGCGGGCCCCAGCATTTT
CASMIQPGGPQHF
>TRBV5-1|NA|TRBJ2-2|NA
TGCGCCAGCAGCTTTACGGCGCAGAACACCGGGGAGCTGTTTTTT
CASSFTAQNTGELFF
>TRBV10-3|NA|TRBJ2-1|TRBD1
TGTGCCATCAGTGAGTCTGGGACAGGGTACACCTACAATGAGCAGTTCTTC
CAISESGTGYTYNEQFF
>TRBV18|NA|TRBJ2-1|TRBD1
TGTGCCAGCTCACCGGGACAGGGCTCCTACAATGAGCAGTTCTTC
CASSPGQGSYNEQFF
>TRBV19|NA|TRBJ1-1|NA
TGTGCCAGTAGTGGACGGAGGGGCACTGAAGCTTTCTTT
CASSGRRGTEAFF
>TRBV19|NA|TRBJ1-2|NA
TGTGCCAGTAGTATGCAGGGTAGGGACTATGGCTACACCTTC
CASSMQGRDYGYTF
>TRBV7-3|NA|TRBJ1-1|NA
TGTGCCAGCAGCTCCCCCCCGAGACAGAGGAACACTGAAGCTTTCTTT
CASSSPPRQRNTEAFF
>TRBV5-3|NA|TRBJ1-1|NA
TGTGCCAGAAGCTTGGCCATAGGGCAGGGGCGTTTTATTAGATCCATGAACACTGAAGCTTTCTTT
CARSLAIGQGRFIRSMNTEAFF
>TRBV30|NA|TRBJ1-2|NA
TGTGCCTGGAGTGAAGACGCAGGCTATGGCTACACCTTC
CAWSEDAGYGYTF
>TRBV4-1|NA|TRBJ2-1|TRBD2
TGCGCCAGCAGCCAAGATCTCTTCGGACTAGCGGGAGGAGGGGAGCAGTTCTTC
CASSQDLFGLAGGGEQFF
>TRBV6-5|NA|TRBJ2-3|NA
TGTGCCAGCAGTTCCCCTGGGAGGACTAGCACAGATACGCAGTATTTT
CASSSPGRTSTDTQYF
>TRBV10-3|NA|TRBJ2-7|TRBD2
TGTGCCATCAGTGAGTCCTCATCCGGGACTAGCGGGATCGAGCAGTACTTC
CAISESSSGTSGIEQYF
>TRBV7-3|once|TRBJ2-7|TRBD2
TGTGCCAGCAGCTCCTCAGCGGGAGCCCTATACGAGCAGTACTTC
CASSSSAGALYEQYF
>TRBV15|NA|TRBJ2-7|TRBD1
TGTGCCACCAGCATACGGACAGGACCCTACGAGCAGTACTTC
CATSIRTGPYEQYF
>TRBV19|NA|TRBJ1-4|TRBD1
TGTGCCAGTACCGGAGACAGGGTCAATGAAAAACTGTTTTTT
CASTGDRVNEKLFF
>TRBV5-1|once|TRBJ2-3|NA
TGCGCCAGCAGCCACTCTTGGCCAGGGAAGGTGATAACAGATACGCAGTATTTT
CASSHSWPGKVITDTQYF
>TRBV7-6|NA|TRBJ2-2|NA
TGTGCCAGCAGCTTAGGGGCCCAGTCAAGGGCCGGGGAGCTGTTTTTT
CASSLGAQSRAGELFF
>TRBV7-8|NA|TRBJ1-2|NA
TGTGCCAGCAGCTTACTTGGGGGGCGAGACTATGGCTACACCTTC
CASSLLGGRDYGYTF
>TRBV4-3|NA|TRBJ2-7|TRBD2
TGCGCCAGCAGCCAAGCCGGACTAGCGGCCTACGAGCAGTACTTC
CASSQAGLAAYEQYF
>TRBV6-5|NA|TRBJ1-2|NA
TGTGCCAGCAGTTATGGACAGCTCTATGGCTACACCTTC
CASSYGQLYGYTF
>TRBV4-2|NA|TRBJ2-1|NA
TGTGCCAGCAGCCAAGGTTCGGGCGGGGTTAACAATGAGCAGTTCTTC
CASSQGSGGVNNEQFF
>TRBV30|NA|TRBJ1-1|NA
TGTGCCTGGAGTGCTCGGTTTACTGAAGCTTTCTTT
CAWSARFTEAFF